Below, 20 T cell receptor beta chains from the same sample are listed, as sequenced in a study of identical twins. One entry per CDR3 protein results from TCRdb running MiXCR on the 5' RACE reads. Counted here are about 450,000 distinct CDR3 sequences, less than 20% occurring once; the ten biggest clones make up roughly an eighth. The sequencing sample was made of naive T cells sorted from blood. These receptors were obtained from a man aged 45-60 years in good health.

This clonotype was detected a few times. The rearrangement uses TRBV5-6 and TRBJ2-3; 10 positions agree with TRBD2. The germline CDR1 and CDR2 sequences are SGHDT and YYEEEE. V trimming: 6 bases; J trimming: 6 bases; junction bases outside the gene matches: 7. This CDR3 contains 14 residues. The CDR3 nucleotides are TGTGCCAGCACAAAGCGGGGGGGTTTGGATACGCAGTATTTT. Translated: CASTKRGGLDTQYF.

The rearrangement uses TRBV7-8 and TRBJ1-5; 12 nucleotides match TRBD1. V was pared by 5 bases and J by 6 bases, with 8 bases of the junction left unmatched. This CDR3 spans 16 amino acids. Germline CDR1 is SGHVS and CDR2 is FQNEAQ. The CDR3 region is CASSAGDRGPTQPQHF. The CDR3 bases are TGTGCCAGCAGCGCCGGGGACAGGGGGCCAACTCAGCCCCAGCATTTT.

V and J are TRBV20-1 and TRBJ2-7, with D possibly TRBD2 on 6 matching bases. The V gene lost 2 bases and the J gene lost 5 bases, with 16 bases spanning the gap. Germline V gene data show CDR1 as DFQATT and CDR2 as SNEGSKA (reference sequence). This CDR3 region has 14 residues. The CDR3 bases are TGCAGTGCTAGAAGGCCGGGAGTGGACAACGAGCAGTACTTC. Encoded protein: CSARRPGVDNEQYF.

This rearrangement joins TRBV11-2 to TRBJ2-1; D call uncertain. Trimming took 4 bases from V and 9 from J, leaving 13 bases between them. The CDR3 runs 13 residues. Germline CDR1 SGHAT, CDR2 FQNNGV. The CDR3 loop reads CASSSLTRSEQFF. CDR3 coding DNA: TGTGCCAGCAGCTCCCTTACGAGATCTGAGCAGTTCTTC.

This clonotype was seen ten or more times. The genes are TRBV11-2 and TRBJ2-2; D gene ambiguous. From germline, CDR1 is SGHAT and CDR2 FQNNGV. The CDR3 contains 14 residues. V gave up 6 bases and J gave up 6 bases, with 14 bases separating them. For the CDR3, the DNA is TGTGCCAGCAGGTCCCCCGCGGTAGCCGGGGAGCTGTTTTTT. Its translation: CASRSPAVAGELFF.

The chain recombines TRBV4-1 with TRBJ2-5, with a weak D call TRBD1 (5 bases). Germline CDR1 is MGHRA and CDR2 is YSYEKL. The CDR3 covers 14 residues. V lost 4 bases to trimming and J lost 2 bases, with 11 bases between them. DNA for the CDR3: TGCGCCAGCAGCCTACGACAGCTGCAAGAGACCCAGTACTTC. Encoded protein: CASSLRQLQETQYF.

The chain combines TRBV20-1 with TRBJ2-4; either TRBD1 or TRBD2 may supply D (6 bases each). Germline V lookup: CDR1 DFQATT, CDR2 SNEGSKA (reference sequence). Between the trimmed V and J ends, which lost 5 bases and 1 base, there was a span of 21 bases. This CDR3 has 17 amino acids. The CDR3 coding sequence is TGCAGTGCTGCCGGGACTGGGGGGCTTTCCGCCAAAAACATTCAGTACTTC. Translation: CSAAGTGGLSAKNIQYF.

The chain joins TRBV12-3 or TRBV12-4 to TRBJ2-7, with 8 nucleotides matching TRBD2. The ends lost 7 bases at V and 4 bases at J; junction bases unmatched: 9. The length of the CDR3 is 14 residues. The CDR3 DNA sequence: TGTGCCAGCACCAGTGGCGGGGGGAGGTACGAGCAGTACTTC. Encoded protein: CASTSGGGRYEQYF.

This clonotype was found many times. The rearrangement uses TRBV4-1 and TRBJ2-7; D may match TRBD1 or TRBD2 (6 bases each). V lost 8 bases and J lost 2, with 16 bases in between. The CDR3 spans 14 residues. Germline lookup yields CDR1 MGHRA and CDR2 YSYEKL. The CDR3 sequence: CASSQGGTPYEQYF. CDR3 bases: TGCGCCAGCTCCCAAGGGGGGACCCCCTACGAGCAGTACTTC.

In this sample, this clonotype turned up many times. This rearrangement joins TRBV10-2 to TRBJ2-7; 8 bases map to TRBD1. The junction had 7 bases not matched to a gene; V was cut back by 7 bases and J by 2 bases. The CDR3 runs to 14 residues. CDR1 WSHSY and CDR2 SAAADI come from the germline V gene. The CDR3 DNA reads TGCGCCAGCAATAACAGGGGGGCTACCTACGAGCAGTACTTC. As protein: CASNNRGATYEQYF.

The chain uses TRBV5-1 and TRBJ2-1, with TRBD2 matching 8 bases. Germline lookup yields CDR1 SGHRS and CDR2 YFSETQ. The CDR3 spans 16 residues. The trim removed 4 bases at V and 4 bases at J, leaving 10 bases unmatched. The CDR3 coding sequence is TGCGCCAGCAGCCCGACTAGCGTGAGGGGATACAATGAGCAGTTCTTC. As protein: CASSPTSVRGYNEQFF.

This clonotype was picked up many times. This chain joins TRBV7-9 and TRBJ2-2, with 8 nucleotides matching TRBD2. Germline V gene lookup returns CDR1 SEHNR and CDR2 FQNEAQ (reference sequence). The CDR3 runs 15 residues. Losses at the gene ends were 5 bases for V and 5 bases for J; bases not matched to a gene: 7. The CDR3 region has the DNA TGTGCCAGCAGCGCCCGGGGGGGCAGTACCGGGGAGCTGTTTTTT. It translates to CASSARGGSTGELFF.

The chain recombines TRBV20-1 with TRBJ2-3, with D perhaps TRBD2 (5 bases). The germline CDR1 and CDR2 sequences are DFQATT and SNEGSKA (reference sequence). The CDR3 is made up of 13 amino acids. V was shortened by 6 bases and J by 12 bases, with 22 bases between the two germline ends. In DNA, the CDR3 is TGCAGTGCCGGAAACCGTCTAGCAAGGTCTCAGTATTTT. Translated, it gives CSAGNRLARSQYF.

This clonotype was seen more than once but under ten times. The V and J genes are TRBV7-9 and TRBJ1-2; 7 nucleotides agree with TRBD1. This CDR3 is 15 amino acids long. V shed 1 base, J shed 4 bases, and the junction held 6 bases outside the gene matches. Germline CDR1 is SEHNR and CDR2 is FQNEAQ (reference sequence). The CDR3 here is CASSLGGQLIYGYTF. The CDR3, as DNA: TGTGCCAGCAGCTTAGGGGGACAGCTCATCTATGGCTACACCTTC.

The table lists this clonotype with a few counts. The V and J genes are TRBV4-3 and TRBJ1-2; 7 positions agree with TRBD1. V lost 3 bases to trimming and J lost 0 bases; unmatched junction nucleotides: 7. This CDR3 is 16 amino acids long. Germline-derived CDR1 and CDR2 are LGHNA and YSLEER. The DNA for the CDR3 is TGCGCCAGCAGCCAGAGGGGGGACAGCGCTAACTATGGCTACACCTTC. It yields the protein CASSQRGDSANYGYTF.

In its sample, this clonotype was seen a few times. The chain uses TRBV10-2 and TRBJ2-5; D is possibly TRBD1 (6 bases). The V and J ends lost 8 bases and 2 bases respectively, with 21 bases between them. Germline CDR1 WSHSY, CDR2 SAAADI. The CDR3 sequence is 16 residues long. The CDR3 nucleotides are TGCGCCAGCTCTCGAGGAAGGACAGTTATACAAGAGACCCAGTACTTC. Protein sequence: CASSRGRTVIQETQYF.

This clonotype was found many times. Here the CDR3 DNA reads TGTGCCACCGTTAGCGGGAGTGCGGCCGGGGAGCTGTTTTTT. Translation: CATVSGSAAGELFF. This chain uses TRBV10-3 with TRBJ2-2, with 9 bases aligning to TRBD2. Germline values: CDR1 ENHRY, CDR2 SYGVKD. CDR3 length: 14 residues. Trimming cost V 10 bases and J 6 bases; bases outside gene matches: 9.

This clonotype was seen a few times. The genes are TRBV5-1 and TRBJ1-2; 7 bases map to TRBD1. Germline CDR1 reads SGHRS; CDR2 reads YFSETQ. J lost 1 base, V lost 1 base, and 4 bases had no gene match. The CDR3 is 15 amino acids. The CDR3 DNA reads TGCGCCAGCAGCTTGCGGCAGGGGGATAACTATGGCTACACCTTC. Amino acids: CASSLRQGDNYGYTF.

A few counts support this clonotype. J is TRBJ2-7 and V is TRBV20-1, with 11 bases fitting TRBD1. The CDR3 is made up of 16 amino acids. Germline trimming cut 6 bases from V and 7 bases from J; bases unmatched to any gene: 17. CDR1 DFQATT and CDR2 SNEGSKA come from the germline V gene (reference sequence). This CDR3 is CSALAIPGQGGGEQYF. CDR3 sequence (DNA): TGCAGTGCGTTAGCCATTCCGGGACAGGGGGGTGGGGAGCAGTACTTC.

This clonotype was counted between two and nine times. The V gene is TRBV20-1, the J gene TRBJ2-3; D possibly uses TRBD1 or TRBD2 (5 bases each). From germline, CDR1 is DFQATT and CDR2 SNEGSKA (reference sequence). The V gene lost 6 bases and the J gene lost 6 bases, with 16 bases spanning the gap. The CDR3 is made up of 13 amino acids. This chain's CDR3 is CSAVDGGPDTQYF. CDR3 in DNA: TGCAGTGCCGTTGATGGGGGACCGGATACGCAGTATTTT.